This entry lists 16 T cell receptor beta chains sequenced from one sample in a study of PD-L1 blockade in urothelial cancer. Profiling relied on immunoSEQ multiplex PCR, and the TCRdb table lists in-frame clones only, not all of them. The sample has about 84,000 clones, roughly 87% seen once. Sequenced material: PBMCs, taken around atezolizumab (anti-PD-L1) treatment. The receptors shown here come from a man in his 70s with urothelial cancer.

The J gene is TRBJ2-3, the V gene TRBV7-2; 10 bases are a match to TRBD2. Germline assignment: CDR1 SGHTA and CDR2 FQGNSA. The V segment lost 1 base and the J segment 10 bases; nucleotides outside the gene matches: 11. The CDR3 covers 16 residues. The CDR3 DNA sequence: TGTGCCAGCAGCTTAGTCGGGGTAGCGGGGGGCCGGGCGCAGTATTTT. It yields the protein CASSLVGVAGGRAQYF. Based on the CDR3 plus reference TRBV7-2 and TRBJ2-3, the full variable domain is GAGVSQSPSNKVTEKGKDVELRCDPISGHTALYWYRQSLGQGLEFLIYFQGNSAPDKSGLPSDRFSAERTGGSVSTLTIQRTQQEDSAVYLCASSLVGVAGGRAQYFGPGTRLTVL.

The CDR3 nucleotides are TGTGCCAGCAGCGTAAGTCCTAGCGGGGGCGGGGCAGATACGCAGTATTTT. It is translated as CASSVSPSGGGADTQYF. The V gene is TRBV9, the J gene TRBJ2-3; 10 bases are shared with TRBD2. The CDR3 covers 17 residues. The trim removed 1 base at V and 4 bases at J, leaving 9 bases unmatched. From germline, CDR1 is SGDLS and CDR2 YYNGEE.

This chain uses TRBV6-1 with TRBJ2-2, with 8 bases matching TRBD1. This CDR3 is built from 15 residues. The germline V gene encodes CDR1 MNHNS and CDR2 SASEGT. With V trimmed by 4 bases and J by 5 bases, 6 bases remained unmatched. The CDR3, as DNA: TGTGCCAGCAGTGTGGATGACAGGGGAACCGGGGAGCTGTTTTTT. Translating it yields CASSVDDRGTGELFF.

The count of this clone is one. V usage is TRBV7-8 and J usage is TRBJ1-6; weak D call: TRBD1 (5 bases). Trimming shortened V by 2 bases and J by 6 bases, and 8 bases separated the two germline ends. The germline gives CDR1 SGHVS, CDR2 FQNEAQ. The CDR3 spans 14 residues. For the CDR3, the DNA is TGTGCCAGCAGCTTACAGGGTGGTAATTCACCCCTCCACTTT. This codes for CASSLQGGNSPLHF.

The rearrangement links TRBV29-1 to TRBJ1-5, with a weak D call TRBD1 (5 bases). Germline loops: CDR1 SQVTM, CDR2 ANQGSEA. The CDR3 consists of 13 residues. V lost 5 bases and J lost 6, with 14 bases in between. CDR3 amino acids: CSVPQGVPQPQHF. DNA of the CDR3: TGCAGCGTTCCTCAAGGGGTCCCTCAGCCCCAGCATTTT.

The CDR3 bases are TGCAGCGCTAGGGGACTCCAAAGTAGCTACGAGCAGTACTTC. The encoded protein is CSARGLQSSYEQYF. The rearrangement joins TRBV29-1 to TRBJ2-7; perhaps TRBD2 as D (6 bases). Germline assignment: CDR1 SQVTM and CDR2 ANQGSEA. The CDR3 totals 14 residues. Trimming cost V 7 bases and J 3 bases, with 19 bases left between them.

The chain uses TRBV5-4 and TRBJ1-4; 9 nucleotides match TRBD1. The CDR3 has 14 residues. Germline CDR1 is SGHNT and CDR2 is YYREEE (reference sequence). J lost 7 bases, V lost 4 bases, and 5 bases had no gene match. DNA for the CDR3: TGTGCCAGCAGCCCCGGGACAGGGTTTGAAAAACTGTTTTTT. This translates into CASSPGTGFEKLFF.

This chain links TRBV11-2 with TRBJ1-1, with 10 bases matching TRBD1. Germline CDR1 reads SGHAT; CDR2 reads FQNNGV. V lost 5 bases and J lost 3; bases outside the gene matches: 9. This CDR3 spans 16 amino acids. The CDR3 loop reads CASSQAIGTGDTEAFF. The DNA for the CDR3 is TGTGCCAGCAGCCAAGCTATCGGGACAGGGGACACTGAAGCTTTCTTT. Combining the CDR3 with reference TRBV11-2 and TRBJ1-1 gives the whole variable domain EAGVAQSPRYKIIEKRQSVAFWCNPISGHATLYWYQQILGQGPKLLIQFQNNGVVDDSQLPKDRFSAERLKGVDSTLKIQPAKLEDSAVYLCASSQAIGTGDTEAFFGQGTRLTVV.

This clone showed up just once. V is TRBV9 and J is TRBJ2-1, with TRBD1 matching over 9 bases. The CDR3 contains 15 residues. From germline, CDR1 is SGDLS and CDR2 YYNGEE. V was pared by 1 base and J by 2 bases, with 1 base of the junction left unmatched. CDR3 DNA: TGTGCCAGCAGCGTACGGACAGGGGCCTACAATGAGCAGTTCTTC. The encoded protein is CASSVRTGAYNEQFF.

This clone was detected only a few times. The CDR3 here is CASSDYRGVPYEQYF. CDR3 DNA sequence: TGTGCCAGCAGTGACTACAGGGGCGTTCCCTACGAGCAGTACTTC. The chain couples TRBV6-4 to TRBJ2-7, with 7 positions matching TRBD1. V dropped 1 base and J dropped 2; count of bases not matched to a gene: 5. This CDR3 region has 15 residues. Per germline, CDR1 MRHNA and CDR2 SNTAGT.

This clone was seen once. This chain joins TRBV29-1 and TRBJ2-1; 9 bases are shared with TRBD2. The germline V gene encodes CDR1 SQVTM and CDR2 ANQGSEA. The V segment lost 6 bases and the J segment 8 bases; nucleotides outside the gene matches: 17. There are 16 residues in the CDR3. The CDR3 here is CSVVPSLAGGPHEQFF. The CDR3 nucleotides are TGCAGCGTCGTCCCTTCGTTGGCGGGAGGGCCTCATGAGCAGTTCTTC.

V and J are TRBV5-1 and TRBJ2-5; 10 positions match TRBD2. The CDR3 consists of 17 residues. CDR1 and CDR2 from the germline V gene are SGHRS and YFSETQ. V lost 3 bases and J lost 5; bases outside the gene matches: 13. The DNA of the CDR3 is TGCGCCAGCAGCTACATGGCCGCTAGCGGGAGCGGGGAGACCCAGTACTTC. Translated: CASSYMAASGSGETQYF.

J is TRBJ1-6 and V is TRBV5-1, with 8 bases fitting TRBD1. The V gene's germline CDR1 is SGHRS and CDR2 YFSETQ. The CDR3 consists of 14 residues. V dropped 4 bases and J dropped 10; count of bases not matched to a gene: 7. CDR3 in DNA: TGCGCCAGCAGCGACCCGACAGGGGAATCACCCCTCCACTTT. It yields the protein CASSDPTGESPLHF.

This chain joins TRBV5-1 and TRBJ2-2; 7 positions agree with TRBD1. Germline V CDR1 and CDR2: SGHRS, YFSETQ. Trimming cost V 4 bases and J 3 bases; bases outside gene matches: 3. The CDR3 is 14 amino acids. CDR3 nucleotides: TGCGCCAGCAGCCCCGACAGGGACACCGGGGAGCTGTTTTTT. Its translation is CASSPDRDTGELFF.

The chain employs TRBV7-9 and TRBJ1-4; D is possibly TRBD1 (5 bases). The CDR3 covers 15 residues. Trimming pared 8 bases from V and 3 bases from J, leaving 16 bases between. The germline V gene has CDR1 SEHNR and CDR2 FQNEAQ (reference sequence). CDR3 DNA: TGTGCCAGCGTCGGGGGGGGTCGAGCTAATGAAAAACTGTTTTTT. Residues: CASVGGGRANEKLFF.

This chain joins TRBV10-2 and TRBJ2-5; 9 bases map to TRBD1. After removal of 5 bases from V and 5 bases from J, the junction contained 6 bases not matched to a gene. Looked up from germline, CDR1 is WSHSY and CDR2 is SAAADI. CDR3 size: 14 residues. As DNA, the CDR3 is TGCGCCAGCAGTCGGACAGGGGTGATTGAGACCCAGTACTTC. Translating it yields CASSRTGVIETQYF.